Sequencing of this TCR beta chain was carried out in a study of PD-1 blockade in mismatch repair-deficient tumors. Germline CDR1 reads MNHNS; CDR2 reads SASEGT. The V segment lost 2 bases and the J segment 1 base; nucleotides outside the gene matches: 9. The CDR3 extends over 17 amino acids. Method: immunoSEQ multiplex PCR; TCRdb's copy keeps in-frame clones and lacks some. Counted here are approximately 13,000 clones, approximately 90% occurring once; the ten biggest clones make up about 4.6%. As to this clone: Its antigen is not identified.

Broader study findings: Rapid post-treatment expansion, then contraction, generally preceding radiologic response, marked tumor-resident clones.

The time point was: roughly 10-day in vitro stimulation with candidate neoantigen peptide 6. All patients were mismatch repair deficient, assessed by either PCR or immunohistochemistry. Three pembrolizumab responders had their TCRs sequenced. V gene TRBV6-1 combines with J gene TRBJ2-3, with TRBD1 matching 7 bases. The receptor's source is an adult with mismatch repair-deficient cancer. Sequencing used cells cultured in vitro, obtained from a patient treated with pembrolizumab. The CDR3 spells CASSEPPAGGGTDTQYF. CDR3 DNA sequence: TGTGCCAGCAGTGAACCCCCCGCAGGGGGAGGCACAGATACGCAGTATTTT.